The T cell receptor (beta chain) under discussion was sequenced for a study of T cell responses to AZD1222 COVID-19 vaccine. Study findings and constraints: Vaccine-associated CD4 TCRs ranged over spike, dominating at 160-218 and 743-854.

Some clones are missing from TCRdb's copy, which holds only in-frame ones; the method was immunoSEQ multiplex PCR. The sample holds around 130,000 clones; roughly 94% are singletons and the top ten take roughly 7%. Points on this clone: The antigen is not known.

V dropped 0 bases and J dropped 9 bases, with 9 bases sitting between them. The CDR3 is made up of 13 amino acids. The germline V gene has CDR1 LGHDT and CDR2 YNNKEL (reference sequence). The chain recombines TRBV3-1 (or the pseudogene TRBV3-2) with TRBJ2-1; TRBD1 or TRBD2 may be the D gene (5 bases each). The sequencing here drew on peripheral blood, taken on day 0 of AZD1222 vaccination. The origin of this receptor is an adult in good health. CDR3 loop: CASSQDWDGEQFF. For the CDR3, the DNA is TGTGCCAGCAGCCAAGACTGGGACGGTGAGCAGTTCTTC.